This TCR beta chain came from a study of blood T cells in healthy people across ages. A second about 7 to 12 cycle PCR used barcoded and J-beta primers. TCRdb processed the 5' RACE reads anew with MiXCR; each CDR3 protein has one entry. The sample includes almost 1 million distinct CDR3 sequences, roughly half of them seen just once. The CDR3 spans 15 residues. Germline lookup yields CDR1 DFQATT and CDR2 SNEGSKA (reference sequence). Sequencing was carried out using blood. V gene TRBV20-1 combines with J gene TRBJ2-4; D not resolved. With the DNA end fitting TRBJ2-7 better, the J assignment may be wrong. The clonotype was recovered from a woman aged 55-69 years in good health. CDR3 loop: CSAEPLEKSTYEQYF. Written as DNA, the CDR3 is TGCAGTGCCGAGCCCCTCGAGAAATCCACCTACGAGCAGTACTTC.